The source of this T cell receptor beta chain is a study of blood T cell repertoires in COVID-19. This CDR3 contains 17 residues. CDR1 and CDR2 (germline): SSHAT, FNYEAQ (reference sequence). V gave up 3 bases and J gave up 3 bases; unmatched junction bases: 9. Grouping used clinical history reported by participants in a survey and questionnaire. Authors' analysis steps: The assay estimated nucleated cells by amplifying reference gene primers. The method was immunoSEQ multiplex PCR; TCRdb's version includes in-frame clones alone and lacks a portion of them. That table furnishes V, J and clone size, whereas the DNA furnished D and trimming. The data show a few hundred thousand clones, with 80% to 90% seen just once and roughly 4.3% held by the top ten.

The chain links TRBV7-7 to TRBJ2-3; 10 bases align to TRBD1. The receptor's source is a woman aged 25-40 years who had recovered from COVID-19. Sequenced: PBMCs or T cells enriched from blood (not recorded which). CDR3 nucleotides: TGTGCCAGCAGCTTGGGATTTTCGGGACAGGGGACAGATACGCAGTATTTT. This sequence encodes CASSLGFSGQGTDTQYF.